What follows describes a single TCR beta chain. The table lists this clonotype with many counts. This clone's antigen is unknown. Base qualities are not recorded, but no much larger clone differs from it by a single base. V is cut back by 0 bases and J by 3 bases, with 10 bases in the junction unmatched. The CDR3 holds 19 amino acids from the cysteine to the phenylalanine. This entry keeps only the CDR3 DNA: 57 bases, framed from base 1. For CDR1 and CDR2, the germline V gene (reference sequence) lists DFQATT and SNEGSKA. The entry originates in a study of breast tumors, draining lymph nodes, adjacent tissues listed by TCRdb under 2016. Turning to the overall study: In breast cancer patients, the study compared the TCR beta repertoires of tumor, adjacent nontumor tissue and axillary lymph nodes. The study aimed to assess the relationships and possible T-cell exchange between tumor, surrounding tissue and draining lymph node repertoires in human breast cancer. The paper's findings and limits, for the study overall: The conclusion that tumor T cells originate in lymph nodes was presented as consistent with a hypothesis rather than as directly demonstrated. Tumor T-cell repertoires showed less diversity than lymph node repertoires and more diversity than nontumor tissue repertoires, and tumor T-cell repertoires showed preferential V and J gene usage. In luminal-like breast cancer, tumor and nontumor tissue repertoires resembled each other significantly more than in basal-like breast cancer. The data were judged consistent with most tumor T cells deriving from the lymph node and then expanding within tumor tissue.

The axillary draining lymph nodes of breast cancer patients were the source of the lymph node samples. TCRdb records Illumina HiSeq 2000 as the sequencer. TCR beta chain libraries were generated by multiplex PCR amplification. High-throughput sequencing was used to analyze the amplified TCR beta chain products. In-frame beta chains were kept once TCRdb had trimmed the public reads at Q25 with fastp and called clones with MiXCR. Identical CDR3 protein sequences are pooled into one entry, listed with their most common genes and DNA. Here the sample has over 200,000 distinct CDR3 sequences; 34% occur a single time. The ten largest clonotypes hold approximately 3.3% of the sample.

The chain is assembled from TRBV20-1 and TRBJ2-1; the central 14 bases match TRBD2. The source is a female donor with breast cancer. Some clones in this sample may be carry-over from other donors' samples. Material for sequencing was axillary lymph node tissue. CDR3 protein: CSARDLGTSGSMGYNEQFF. The bases read TGCAGTGCTAGAGACCTCGGGACTAGCGGGAGTATGGGCTACAATGAGCAGTTCTTC.